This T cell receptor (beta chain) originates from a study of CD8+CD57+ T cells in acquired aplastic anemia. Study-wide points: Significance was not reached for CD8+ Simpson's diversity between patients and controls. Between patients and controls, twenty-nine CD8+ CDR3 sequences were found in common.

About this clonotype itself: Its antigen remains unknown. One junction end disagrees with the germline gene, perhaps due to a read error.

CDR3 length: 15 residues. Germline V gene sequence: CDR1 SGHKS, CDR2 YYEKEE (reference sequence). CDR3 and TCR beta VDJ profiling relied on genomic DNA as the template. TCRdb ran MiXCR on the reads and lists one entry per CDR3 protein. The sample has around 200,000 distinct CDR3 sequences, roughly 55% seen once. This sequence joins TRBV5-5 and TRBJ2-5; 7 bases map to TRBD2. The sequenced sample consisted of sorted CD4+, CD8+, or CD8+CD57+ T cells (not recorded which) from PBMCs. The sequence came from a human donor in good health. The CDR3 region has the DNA TGTGCCAGCAGCTTGGGGGGGACGGGGGGAGAGATCCAGCACTTC. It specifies CASSLGGTGGEIQHF.